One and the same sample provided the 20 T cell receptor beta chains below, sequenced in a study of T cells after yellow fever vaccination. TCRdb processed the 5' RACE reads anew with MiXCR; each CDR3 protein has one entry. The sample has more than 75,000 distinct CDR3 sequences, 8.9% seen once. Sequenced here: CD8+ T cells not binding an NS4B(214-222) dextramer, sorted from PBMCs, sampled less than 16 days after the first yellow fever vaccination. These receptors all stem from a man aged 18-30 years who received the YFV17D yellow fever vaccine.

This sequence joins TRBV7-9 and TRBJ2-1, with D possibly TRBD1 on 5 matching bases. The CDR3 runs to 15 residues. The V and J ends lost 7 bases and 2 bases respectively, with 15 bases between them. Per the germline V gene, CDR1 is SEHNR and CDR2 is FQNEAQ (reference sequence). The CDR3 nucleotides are TGTGCCAGCACCCCGGCAGGGAACACCTACAATGAGCAGTTCTTC. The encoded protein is CASTPAGNTYNEQFF.

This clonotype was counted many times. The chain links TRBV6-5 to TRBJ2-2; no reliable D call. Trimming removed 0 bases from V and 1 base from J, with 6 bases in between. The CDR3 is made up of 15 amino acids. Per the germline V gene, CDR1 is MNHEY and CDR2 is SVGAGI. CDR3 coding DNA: TGTGCCAGCAGTTACTCTGCAGGGAACACCGGGGAGCTGTTTTTT. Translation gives CASSYSAGNTGELFF.

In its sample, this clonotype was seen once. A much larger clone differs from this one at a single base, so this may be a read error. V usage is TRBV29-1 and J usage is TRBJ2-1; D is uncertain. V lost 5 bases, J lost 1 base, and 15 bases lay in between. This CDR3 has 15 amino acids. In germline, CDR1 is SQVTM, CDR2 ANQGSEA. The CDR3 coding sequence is TGCAGCGTTAAATCAATCGGCGAGTCCTACAATGAGCAGTTCTTC. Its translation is CSVKSIGESYNEQFF.

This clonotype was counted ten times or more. The CDR3 DNA reads as TGTGCCAGCAGCTTATCAGGGGGCAGTTACGAGCAGTACGTC. Residues: CASSLSGGSYEQYV. This chain connects TRBV7-2 to TRBJ2-7; TRBD1 aligns across 8 bases. The CDR3 length is 14 residues. V trimming: 2 bases; J trimming: 4 bases; junction bases outside the gene matches: 4. Germline assignment: CDR1 SGHTA and CDR2 FQGNSA.

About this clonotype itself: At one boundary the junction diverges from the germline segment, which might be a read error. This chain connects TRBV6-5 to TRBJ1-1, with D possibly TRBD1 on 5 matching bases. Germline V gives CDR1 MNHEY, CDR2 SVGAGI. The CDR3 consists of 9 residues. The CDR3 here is CASSWGDGF. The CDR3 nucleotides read TGTGCCAGCTCGTGGGGGGACGGCTTT.

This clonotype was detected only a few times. CDR3 sequence reads: CASSLTRGGGTEAFF. DNA for the CDR3: TGTGCCAGCAGTTTAACCAGGGGAGGGGGCACTGAAGCTTTCTTT. This chain joins TRBV27 and TRBJ1-1; perhaps TRBD1 as D (6 bases). The V and J ends lost 2 bases and 4 bases respectively, with 14 bases between them. This CDR3 is 15 amino acids long. Germline assignment: CDR1 MNHEY and CDR2 SMNVEV (reference sequence).

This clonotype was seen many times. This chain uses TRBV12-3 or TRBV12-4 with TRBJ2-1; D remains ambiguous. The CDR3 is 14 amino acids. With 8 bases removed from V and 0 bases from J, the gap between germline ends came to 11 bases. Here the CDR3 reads CASVDLGSYNEQFF. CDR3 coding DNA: TGTGCCAGCGTGGACCTCGGCTCCTACAATGAGCAGTTCTTC.

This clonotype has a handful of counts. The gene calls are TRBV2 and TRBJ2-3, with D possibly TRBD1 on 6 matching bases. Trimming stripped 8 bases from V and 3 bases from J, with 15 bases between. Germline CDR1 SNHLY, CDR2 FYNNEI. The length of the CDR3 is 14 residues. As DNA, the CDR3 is TGTGCCAGCCAAACAGGGTGGGAGACAGATACGCAGTATTTT. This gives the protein CASQTGWETDTQYF.

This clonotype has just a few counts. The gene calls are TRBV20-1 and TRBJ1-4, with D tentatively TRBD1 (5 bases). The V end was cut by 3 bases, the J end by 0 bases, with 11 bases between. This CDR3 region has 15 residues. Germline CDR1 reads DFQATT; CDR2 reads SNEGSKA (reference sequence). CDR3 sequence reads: CSARNRQTTNEKLFF. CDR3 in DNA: TGCAGTGCTAGGAATCGACAGACAACTAATGAAAAACTGTTTTTT.

CDR3 residues: CASSQESAGGADTQYF. CDR3 nucleotide sequence: TGTGCCAGCAGCCAAGAATCAGCGGGGGGGGCAGATACGCAGTATTTT. V usage is TRBV4-2 and J usage is TRBJ2-3; 10 nucleotides align to TRBD2. The CDR3 has 16 residues. V trimming: 0 bases; J trimming: 4 bases; junction bases outside the gene matches: 4. Germline V lookup: CDR1 LGHNA, CDR2 YNFKEQ.

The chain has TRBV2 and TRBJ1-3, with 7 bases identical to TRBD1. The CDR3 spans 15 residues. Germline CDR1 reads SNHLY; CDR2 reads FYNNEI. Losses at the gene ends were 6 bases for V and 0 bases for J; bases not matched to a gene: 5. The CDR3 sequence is CASRPGGYSGNTIYF. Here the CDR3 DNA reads TGTGCCAGCAGGCCAGGGGGATACTCTGGAAACACCATATATTTT. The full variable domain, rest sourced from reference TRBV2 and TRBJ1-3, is EPEVTQTPSHQVTQMGQEVILRCVPISNHLYFYWYRQILGQKVEFLVSFYNNEISEKSEIFDDQFSVERPDGSNFTLKIRSTKLEDSAMYFCASRPGGYSGNTIYFGEGSWLTVV.

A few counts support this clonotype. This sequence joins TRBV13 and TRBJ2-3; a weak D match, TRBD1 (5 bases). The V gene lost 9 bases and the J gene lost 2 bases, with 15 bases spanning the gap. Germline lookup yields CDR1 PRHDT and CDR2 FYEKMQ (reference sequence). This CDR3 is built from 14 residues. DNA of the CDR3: TGTGCCAGTAGGGGTTGGTCGTCCACAGATACGCAGTATTTT. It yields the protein CASRGWSSTDTQYF.

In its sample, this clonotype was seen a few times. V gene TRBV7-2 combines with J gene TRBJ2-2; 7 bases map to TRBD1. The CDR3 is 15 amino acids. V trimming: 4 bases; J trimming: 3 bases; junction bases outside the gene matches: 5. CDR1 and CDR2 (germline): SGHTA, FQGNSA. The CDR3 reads CASSSTGTDTGELFF. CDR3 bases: TGTGCCAGCAGCTCCACCGGGACAGACACCGGGGAGCTGTTTTTT.

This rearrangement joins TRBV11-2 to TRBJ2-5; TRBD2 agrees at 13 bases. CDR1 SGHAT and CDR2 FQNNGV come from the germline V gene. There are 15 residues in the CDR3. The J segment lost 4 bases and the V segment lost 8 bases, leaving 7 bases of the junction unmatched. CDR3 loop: CASRKTSGGLETQYF. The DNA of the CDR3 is TGTGCCAGCCGTAAGACTAGCGGGGGGTTAGAGACCCAGTACTTC.

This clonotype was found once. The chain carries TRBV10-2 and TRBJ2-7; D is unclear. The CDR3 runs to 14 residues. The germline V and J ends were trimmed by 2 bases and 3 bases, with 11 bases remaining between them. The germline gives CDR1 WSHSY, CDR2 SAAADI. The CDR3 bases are TGCGCCAGCAGTGAGGGCAGGAGCTGCTACGAGCAGTACTTC. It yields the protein CASSEGRSCYEQYF.

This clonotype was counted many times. CDR3 sequence reads: CASSPGLVAYEQYF. CDR3 nucleotides: TGTGCCAGCAGCCCGGGACTAGTCGCCTACGAGCAGTACTTC. The chain couples TRBV6-2 or TRBV6-3 to TRBJ2-7; 8 bases agree with TRBD2. J was trimmed by 2 bases and V by 6 bases; bases with no gene match: 6. Per the germline V gene, CDR1 is MNHEY and CDR2 is SVGEGT. The CDR3 runs to 14 residues.

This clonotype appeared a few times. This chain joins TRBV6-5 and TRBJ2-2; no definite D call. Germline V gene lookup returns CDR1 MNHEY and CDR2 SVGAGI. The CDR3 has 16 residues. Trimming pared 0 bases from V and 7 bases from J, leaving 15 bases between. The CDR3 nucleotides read TGTGCCAGCAGTTACTCGTACGACGGCTCGGGCGGGGAGCTGTTTTTT. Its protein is CASSYSYDGSGGELFF.

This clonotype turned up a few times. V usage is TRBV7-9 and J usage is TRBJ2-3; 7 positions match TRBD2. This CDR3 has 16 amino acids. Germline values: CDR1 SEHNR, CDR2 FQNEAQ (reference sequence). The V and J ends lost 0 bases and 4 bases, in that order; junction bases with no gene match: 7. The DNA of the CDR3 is TGTGCCAGCAGCTTAGCAGAAGCGGGGATATCAGATACGCAGTATTTT. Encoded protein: CASSLAEAGISDTQYF.

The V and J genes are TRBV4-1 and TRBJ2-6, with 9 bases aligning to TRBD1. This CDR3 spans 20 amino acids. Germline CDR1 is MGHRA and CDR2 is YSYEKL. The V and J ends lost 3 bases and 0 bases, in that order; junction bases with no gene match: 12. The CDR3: CASSHGPGQGSRSGANVLTF. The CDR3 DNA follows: TGCGCCAGCAGCCATGGTCCGGGACAGGGCTCTCGCTCTGGGGCCAACGTCCTGACTTTC.

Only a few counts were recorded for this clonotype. The CDR3 sequence: CASSLGSLFSYEQYF. CDR3 DNA sequence: TGTGCCAGCAGCTTAGGGAGTCTTTTCTCCTACGAGCAGTACTTC. The rearrangement joins TRBV7-9 to TRBJ2-7, with no clear D. Trimming stripped 1 base from V and 0 bases from J, with 10 bases between. From germline, CDR1 is SEHNR and CDR2 FQNEAQ (reference sequence). The CDR3 contains 15 residues. Together with reference TRBV7-9 and TRBJ2-7, the CDR3 gives the full variable domain: DTGVSQNPRHKITKRGQNVTFRCDPISEHNRLYWYRQTLGQGPEFLTYFQNEAQLEKSRLLSDRFSAERPKGSFSTLEIQRTEQGDSAMYLCASSLGSLFSYEQYFGPGTRLTVT.